This TCR beta chain emerged from a study of blood T cell repertoires in COVID-19. CDR1 is SGHTS, CDR2 YDEGEE, per germline. The CDR3 totals 13 residues. J gave up 6 bases and V 5 bases, and 7 bases lay outside the gene matches. Generated by immunoSEQ multiplex PCR, the TCRdb table keeps only in-frame clones and is missing some. The sample includes roughly 400,000 clones, approximately 89% seen only once; the top ten take about 2.5%. This TCR was sampled from a woman aged 55 to 70 with COVID-19, enrolled during active disease. The material sequenced was peripheral blood. The rearrangement uses TRBV5-8 and TRBJ2-7, with 8 bases that match TRBD1. The CDR3 sequence: CASRPTGVGEQYF. The CDR3 DNA reads as TGTGCCAGCAGGCCGACAGGGGTTGGCGAGCAGTACTTC. Drawing the rest from reference TRBV5-8 and TRBJ2-7, the complete variable domain is EAGVTQSPTHLIKTRGQQATLRCSPISGHTSVYWYQQALGLGLQFLLWYDEGEERNRGNFPPRFSGRQFPNYSSELNVNALELEDSALYLCASRPTGVGEQYFGPGTRLTVT.